This T cell receptor beta chain was sequenced during a study of T cells in localized non-small cell lung cancer. V lost 3 bases and J lost 1, with 11 bases in between. CDR3 size: 14 residues. Germline V gene sequence: CDR1 SGDLS, CDR2 YYNGEE. Repertoires were generated with immunoSEQ multiplex PCR, while TCRdb's copy carries only in-frame clones and drops some. Of thousands of clones listed, 36% are singletons. Regarding this clone: Its specificity is unknown.

Study-level results: Greater T cell density in blood accompanied longer overall survival.

The receptor's source is a male donor aged 60 or over with stage I squamous cell lung carcinoma. This sample comprised lung tumor tissue, obtained before any cancer treatment. The chain carries TRBV9 and TRBJ2-7, with D tentatively TRBD1 (6 bases). The CDR3 coding sequence is TGTGCCAGCAGCGAGGGGGACATATCCTACGAGCAGTACTTC. Translation: CASSEGDISYEQYF.